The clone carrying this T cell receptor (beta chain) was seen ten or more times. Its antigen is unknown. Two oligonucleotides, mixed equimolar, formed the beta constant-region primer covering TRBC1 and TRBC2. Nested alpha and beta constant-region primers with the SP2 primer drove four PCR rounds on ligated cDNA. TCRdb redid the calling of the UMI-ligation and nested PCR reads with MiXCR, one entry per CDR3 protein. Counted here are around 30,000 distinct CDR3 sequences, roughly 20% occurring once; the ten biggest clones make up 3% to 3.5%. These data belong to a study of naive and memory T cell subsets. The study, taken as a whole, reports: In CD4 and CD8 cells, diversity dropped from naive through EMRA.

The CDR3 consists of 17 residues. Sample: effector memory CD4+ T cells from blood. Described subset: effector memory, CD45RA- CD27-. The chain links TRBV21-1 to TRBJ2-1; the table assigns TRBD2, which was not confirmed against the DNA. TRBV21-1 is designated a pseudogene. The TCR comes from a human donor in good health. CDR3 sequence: CASSPSQLAEYYNEQFF. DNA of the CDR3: TGTGCCAGCAGCCCTTCTCAACTAGCGGAATACTACAATGAGCAGTTCTTC.